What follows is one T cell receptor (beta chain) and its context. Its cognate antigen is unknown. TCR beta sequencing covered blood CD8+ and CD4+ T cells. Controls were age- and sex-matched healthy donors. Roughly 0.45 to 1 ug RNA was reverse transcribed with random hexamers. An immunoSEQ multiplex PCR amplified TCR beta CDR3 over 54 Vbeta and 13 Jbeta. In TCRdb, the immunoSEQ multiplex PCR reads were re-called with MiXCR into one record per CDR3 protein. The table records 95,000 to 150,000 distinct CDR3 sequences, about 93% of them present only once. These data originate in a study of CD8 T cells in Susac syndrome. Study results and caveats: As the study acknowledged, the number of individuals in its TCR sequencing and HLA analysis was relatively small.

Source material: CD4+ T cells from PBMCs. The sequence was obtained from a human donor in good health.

The CDR3 spells CASRKASFKFF. The CDR3 bases are TGTGCCAGCCGGAAGGCCTCTTTTAAGTTCTTC. This chain links TRBV6-2 or TRBV6-3 with TRBJ2-1; D is unclear. CDR3 size: 11 residues. Trimming took off 8 bases at V and 14 bases at J, with 16 bases between the two ends. Germline-derived CDR1 and CDR2 are MNHEY and SVGEGT.